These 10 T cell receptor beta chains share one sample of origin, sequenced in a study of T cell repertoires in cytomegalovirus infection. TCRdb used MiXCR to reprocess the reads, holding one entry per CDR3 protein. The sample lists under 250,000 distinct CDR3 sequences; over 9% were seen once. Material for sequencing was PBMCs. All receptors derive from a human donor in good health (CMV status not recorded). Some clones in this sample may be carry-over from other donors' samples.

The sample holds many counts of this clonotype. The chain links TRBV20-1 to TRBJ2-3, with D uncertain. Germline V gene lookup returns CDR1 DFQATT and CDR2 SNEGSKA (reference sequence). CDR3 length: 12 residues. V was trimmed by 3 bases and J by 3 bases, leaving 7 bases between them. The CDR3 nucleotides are TGCAGTGCTAGTCCTGGGACAGATACGCAGTATTTT. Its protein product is CSASPGTDTQYF.

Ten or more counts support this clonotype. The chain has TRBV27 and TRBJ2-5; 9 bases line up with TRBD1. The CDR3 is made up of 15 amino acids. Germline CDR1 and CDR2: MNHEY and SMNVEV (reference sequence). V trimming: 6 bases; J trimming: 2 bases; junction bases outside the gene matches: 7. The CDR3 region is CASSRGQGKQETQYF. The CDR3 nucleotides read TGTGCCAGCAGCCGTGGACAGGGGAAACAAGAGACCCAGTACTTC.

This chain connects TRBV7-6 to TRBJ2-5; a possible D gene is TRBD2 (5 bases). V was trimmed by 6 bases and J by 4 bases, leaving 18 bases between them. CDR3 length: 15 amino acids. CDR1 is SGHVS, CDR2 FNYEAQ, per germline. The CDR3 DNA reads TGTGCCAGCAGTTCTCCCGAGGGATTGAGAGAGACCCAGTACTTC. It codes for CASSSPEGLRETQYF.

CDR3 sequence: CSVEDSDSPTGELFF. The CDR3 bases are TGCAGCGTTGAAGATTCGGACTCTCCAACCGGGGAGCTGTTTTTT. V and J are TRBV29-1 and TRBJ2-2; weak D call: TRBD2 (5 bases). The V end was cut by 0 bases, the J end by 5 bases, with 13 bases between. This CDR3 has 15 residues. In germline, CDR1 is SQVTM, CDR2 ANQGSEA.

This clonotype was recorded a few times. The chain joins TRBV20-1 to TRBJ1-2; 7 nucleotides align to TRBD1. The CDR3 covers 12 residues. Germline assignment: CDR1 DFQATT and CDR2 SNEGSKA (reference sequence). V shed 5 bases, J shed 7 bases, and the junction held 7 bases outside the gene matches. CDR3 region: CSAPTGISGYTF. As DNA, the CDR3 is TGCAGTGCTCCGACAGGGATCAGTGGCTACACCTTC.

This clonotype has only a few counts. The CDR3 loop reads CASSPQGGEKLFF. CDR3 DNA: TGTGCCAGCAGCCCACAGGGGGGTGAAAAACTGTTTTTT. The chain couples TRBV7-9 to TRBJ1-4, with TRBD1 matching 8 bases. The ends lost 5 bases at V and 7 bases at J; junction bases unmatched: 3. The CDR3 spans 13 residues. CDR1 is SEHNR, CDR2 FQNEAQ, per germline (reference sequence).

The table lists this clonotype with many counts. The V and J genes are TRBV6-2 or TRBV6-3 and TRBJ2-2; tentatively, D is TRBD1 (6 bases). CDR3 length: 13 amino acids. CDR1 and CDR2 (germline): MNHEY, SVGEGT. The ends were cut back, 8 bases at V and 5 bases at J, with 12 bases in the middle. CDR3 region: CASERGWTGELFF. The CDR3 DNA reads TGTGCCAGCGAGAGGGGGTGGACCGGGGAGCTGTTTTTT.

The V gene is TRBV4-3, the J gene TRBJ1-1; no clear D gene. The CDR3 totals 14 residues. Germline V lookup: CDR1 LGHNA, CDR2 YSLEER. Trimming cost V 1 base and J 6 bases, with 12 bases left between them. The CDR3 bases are TGCGCCAGCAGCCAAGTCGTGTTGGGCGCTGAAGCTTTCTTT. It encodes CASSQVVLGAEAFF.

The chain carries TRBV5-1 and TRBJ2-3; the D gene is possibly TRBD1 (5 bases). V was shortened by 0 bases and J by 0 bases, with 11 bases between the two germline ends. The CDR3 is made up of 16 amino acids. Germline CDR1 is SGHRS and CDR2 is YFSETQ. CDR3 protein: CASSLDRSASTDTQYF. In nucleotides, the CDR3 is TGCGCCAGCAGCTTGGACAGGTCCGCTAGCACAGATACGCAGTATTTT. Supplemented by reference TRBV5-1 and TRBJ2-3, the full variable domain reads KAGVTQTPRYLIKTRGQQVTLSCSPISGHRSVSWYQQTPGQGLQFLFEYFSETQRNKGNFPGRFSGRQFSNSRSEMNVSTLELGDSALYLCASSLDRSASTDTQYFGPGTRLTVL.

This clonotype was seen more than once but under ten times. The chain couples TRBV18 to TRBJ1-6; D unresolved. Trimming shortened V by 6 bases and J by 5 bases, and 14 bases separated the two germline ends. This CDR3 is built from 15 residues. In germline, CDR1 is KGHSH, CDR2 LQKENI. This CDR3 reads CASSLSAPDNSPLHF. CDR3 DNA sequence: TGTGCCAGCTCTTTGAGCGCCCCAGATAATTCACCCCTCCACTTT.